Below are 13 T cell receptor beta chains sequenced from a single sample in a study of CD8+ T cells in alopecia areata. TCR sequencing used cDNA made by reverse transcription of extracted RNA. This table comes from immunoSEQ multiplex PCR, and its TCRdb copy is limited to in-frame clones, with some not included. The sample has 220,000 or so clones, 50% to 70% seen once. The source was CD4+ T cells sorted from blood, collected at week 0. The receptors were sampled from a human donor with alopecia areata.

By share of the sample, this clone is medium-sized (0.01 to 0.1%). This sequence joins TRBV19 and TRBJ2-2; TRBD2 agrees at 11 bases. There are 14 residues in the CDR3. After removal of 7 bases from V and 6 bases from J, the junction contained 4 bases not matched to a gene. Germline V CDR1 and CDR2: LNHDA, SQIVND (reference sequence). Here the CDR3 reads CASKTSGTAGELFF. The CDR3 DNA reads TGTGCCAGTAAGACTAGCGGGACAGCCGGGGAGCTGTTTTTT.

This clone has just a few counts. CDR3 nucleotides: TGCAGCGCGGGACAAACCCTTTACGAGCAGTACTTC. It specifies CSAGQTLYEQYF. V is TRBV29-1 and J is TRBJ2-7; D possibly corresponds to TRBD1 (6 bases). CDR1 SQVTM and CDR2 ANQGSEA come from the germline V gene. Trimming removed 7 bases from V and 4 bases from J, with 14 bases in between. The CDR3 is made up of 12 amino acids.

The J gene is TRBJ2-5, the V gene TRBV20-1; D not resolved. The germline CDR1 and CDR2 sequences are DFQATT and SNEGSKA (reference sequence). V gave up 6 bases and J gave up 5 bases, with 7 bases separating them. The CDR3 consists of 10 residues. The CDR3 DNA reads TGCAGTGCAATGAAGGAGACCCAGTACTTC. It translates to CSAMKETQYF.

Only a few counts were recorded for this clone. The rearrangement joins TRBV30 to TRBJ1-6, with D possibly TRBD1 on 6 matching bases. Trimming shortened V by 4 bases and J by 9 bases, and 10 bases separated the two germline ends. This CDR3 is 12 amino acids long. Germline loops: CDR1 GTSNPN, CDR2 SVGIG (reference sequence). DNA of the CDR3: TGTGCCTGGAAGGGGGGCGGTTCACCCCTCCACTTT. This sequence encodes CAWKGGGSPLHF. Full variable domain (missing parts from reference TRBV30 and TRBJ1-6): SQTIHQWPATLVQPVGSPLSLECTVEGTSNPNLYWYRQAAGRGLQLLFYSVGIGQISSEVPQNLSASRPQDRQFILSSKKLLLSDSGFYLCAWKGGGSPLHFGNGTRLTVT.

The J gene is TRBJ2-1, the V gene TRBV11-3; D gene unclear. Germline lookup yields CDR1 SGHNT and CDR2 YENEEA. This CDR3 region has 15 residues. Between the trimmed V and J ends, which lost 2 bases and 4 bases, there was a span of 12 bases. The DNA of the CDR3 is TGTGCCAGCAGCTTAAATTGGGCGGAGTACAATGAGCAGTTCTTC. Its translation: CASSLNWAEYNEQFF.

The V and J genes are TRBV6-5 and TRBJ1-3; tentatively, D is TRBD1 (5 bases). The CDR3 sequence is 14 residues long. Trimming took 4 bases from V and 0 from J, leaving 7 bases between them. Germline V lookup: CDR1 MNHEY, CDR2 SVGAGI. CDR3 residues: CASSSGSSGNTIYF. CDR3 bases: TGTGCCAGCAGTTCAGGGAGCTCTGGAAACACCATATATTTT.

The chain has TRBV4-2 and TRBJ1-5; D is possibly TRBD1 (5 bases). Germline CDR1 and CDR2: LGHNA and YNFKEQ. The CDR3 is 16 residues long. The V end was cut by 1 base, the J end by 0 bases, with 10 bases between. The CDR3 coding sequence is TGTGCCAGCAGCCAAGGTCCGGGGGGTAGCAATCAGCCCCAGCATTTT. This codes for CASSQGPGGSNQPQHF.

The genes are TRBV9 and TRBJ2-5; D is perhaps TRBD1 (6 bases). The CDR3 is 13 residues long. Germline V gene sequence: CDR1 SGDLS, CDR2 YYNGEE. Trimming shortened V by 2 bases and J by 4 bases, and 9 bases separated the two germline ends. The chain's CDR3 is CASSVDRRETQYF. In nucleotides, the CDR3 is TGTGCCAGCAGCGTGGACAGAAGAGAGACCCAGTACTTC.

The chain couples TRBV6-5 to TRBJ2-7; unclear D gene. This CDR3 has 16 residues. Trimming took off 4 bases at V and 0 bases at J, with 16 bases between the two ends. Germline V gene sequence: CDR1 MNHEY, CDR2 SVGAGI. As DNA, the CDR3 is TGTGCCAGCAGTTCTAGTTTGAGTGGAAGCTCCTACGAGCAGTACTTC. Its protein is CASSSSLSGSSYEQYF.

This clone was detected a few times. The J gene is TRBJ2-1, the V gene TRBV11-2; perhaps TRBD2 as D (5 bases). Between the trimmed V and J ends, which lost 6 bases and 6 bases, there was a span of 12 bases. This CDR3 is 13 amino acids long. Germline V CDR1 and CDR2: SGHAT, FQNNGV. CDR3 nucleotide sequence: TGTGCCAGCAGGGGAGCCTTCCTCAATGAGCAGTTCTTC. It codes for CASRGAFLNEQFF.

In DNA, the CDR3 is TGTGCCAGCAGCTTAATTGGACAGGGCCCCTACGAGCAGTACTTC. Translation: CASSLIGQGPYEQYF. V is TRBV7-2 and J is TRBJ2-7; 8 bases are shared with TRBD1. This CDR3 is built from 15 residues. Germline CDR1 and CDR2: SGHTA and FQGNSA. The V gene end was trimmed by 2 bases and the J gene end by 2 bases; junction bases not matched to a gene: 5.

The chain carries TRBV4-1 and TRBJ2-2, with no clear D. The CDR3 totals 17 residues. Germline-derived CDR1 and CDR2 are MGHRA and YSYEKL. The V and J ends lost 5 bases and 2 bases respectively, with 18 bases between them. CDR3 loop: CASSANLHTLNTGELFF. CDR3 in DNA: TGCGCCAGCAGCGCCAATCTCCACACGCTAAACACCGGGGAGCTGTTTTTT.

J is TRBJ1-4 and V is TRBV19; D may be TRBD1 (6 bases). Germline V gene data show CDR1 as LNHDA and CDR2 as SQIVND (reference sequence). Trimming pared 5 bases from V and 4 bases from J, leaving 8 bases between. The CDR3 totals 13 residues. The CDR3 protein is CASSGTINEKLFF. The CDR3, as DNA: TGTGCCAGTAGTGGGACAATTAATGAAAAACTGTTTTTT.